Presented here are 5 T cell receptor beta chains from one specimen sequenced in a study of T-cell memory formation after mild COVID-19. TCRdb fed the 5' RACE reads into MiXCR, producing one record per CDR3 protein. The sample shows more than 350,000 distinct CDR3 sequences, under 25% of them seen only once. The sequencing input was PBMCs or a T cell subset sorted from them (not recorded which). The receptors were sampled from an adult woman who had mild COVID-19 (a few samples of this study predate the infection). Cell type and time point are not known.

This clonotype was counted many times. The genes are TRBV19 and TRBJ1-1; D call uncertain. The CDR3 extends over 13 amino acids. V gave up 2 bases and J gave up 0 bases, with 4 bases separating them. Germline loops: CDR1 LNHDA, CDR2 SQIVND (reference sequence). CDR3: CASSITVNTEAFF. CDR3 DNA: TGTGCCAGTAGTATAACCGTGAACACTGAAGCTTTCTTT. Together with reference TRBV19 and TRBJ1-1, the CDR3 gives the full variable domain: DGGITQSPKYLFRKEGQNVTLSCEQNLNHDAMYWYRQDPGQGLRLIYYSQIVNDFQKGDIAEGYSVSREKKESFPLTVTSAQKNPTAFYLCASSITVNTEAFFGQGTRLTVV.

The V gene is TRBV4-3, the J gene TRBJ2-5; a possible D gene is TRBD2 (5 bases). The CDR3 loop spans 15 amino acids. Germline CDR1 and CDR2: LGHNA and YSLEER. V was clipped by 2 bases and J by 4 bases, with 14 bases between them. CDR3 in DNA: TGCGCCAGCAGCCAATTAATTGTGGGGAGAGAGACCCAGTACTTC. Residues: CASSQLIVGRETQYF.

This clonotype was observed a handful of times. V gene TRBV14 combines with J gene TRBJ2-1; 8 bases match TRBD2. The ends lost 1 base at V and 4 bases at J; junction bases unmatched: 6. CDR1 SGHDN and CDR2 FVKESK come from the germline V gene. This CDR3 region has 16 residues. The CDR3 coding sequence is TGTGCCAGCAGCCAAGTCAACGGGGGGGCTTACAATGAGCAGTTCTTC. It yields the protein CASSQVNGGAYNEQFF.

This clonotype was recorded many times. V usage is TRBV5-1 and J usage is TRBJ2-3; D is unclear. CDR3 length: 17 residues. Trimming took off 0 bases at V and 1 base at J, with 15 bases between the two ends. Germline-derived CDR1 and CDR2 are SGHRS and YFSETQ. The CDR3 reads CASSLAFPRVGTDTQYF. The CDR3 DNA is TGCGCCAGCAGCTTGGCCTTTCCTCGCGTAGGCACAGATACGCAGTATTTT.

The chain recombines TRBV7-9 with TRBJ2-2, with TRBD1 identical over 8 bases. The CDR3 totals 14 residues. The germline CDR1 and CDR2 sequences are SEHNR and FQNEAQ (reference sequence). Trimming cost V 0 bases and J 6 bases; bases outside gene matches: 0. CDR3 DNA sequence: TGTGCCAGCAGCTTAGCGGACAGGGCCGGGGAGCTGTTTTTT. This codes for CASSLADRAGELFF.